This is a list of T cell receptor beta chains from one sample in a study of T cell responses to AZD1222 COVID-19 vaccine. Only in-frame clones appear in the TCRdb table, and some are missing; sequencing was by immunoSEQ multiplex PCR. Among tens of thousands of clones listed, about 89% were seen once. The sample in question was peripheral blood, obtained 28 days after the second AZD1222 dose. The origin of the receptors is an adult who received the AZD1222 COVID-19 vaccine. The CDR3 runs from the conserved cysteine through the conserved F or W. The order of the fields is J gene, clone size, V gene, D gene, CDR3 protein, CDR3 DNA. A D gene is named only where the DNA matches it firmly. Some rows mark clone size as missing; the rest say once, few, many or name a class of expanded clone.

j_gene: TRBJ1-2
abundance: NA
v_gene: TRBV5-1
d_gene: NA
CDR3aa: CASSLNSVDYGYTF
CDR3nt: TGCGCCAGCAGCTTAAACAGCGTGGACTATGGCTACACCTTC

j_gene: TRBJ2-7
abundance: NA
v_gene: TRBV19
d_gene: NA
CDR3aa: CASKQGGTYEQYF
CDR3nt: TGTGCCAGTAAACAGGGAGGAACCTACGAGCAGTACTTC

j_gene: TRBJ2-7
abundance: NA
v_gene: TRBV3-1/TRBV3-2
d_gene: NA
CDR3aa: CASSQGSYEQYF
CDR3nt: TGTGCCAGCAGCCAAGGGTCCTACGAGCAGTACTTC

j_gene: TRBJ1-3
abundance: NA
v_gene: TRBV13
d_gene: NA
CDR3aa: CASSPREDRNTIYF
CDR3nt: TGTGCCAGCAGCCCCCGGGAGGATCGAAACACCATATATTTT

j_gene: TRBJ1-5
abundance: once
v_gene: TRBV4-3
d_gene: NA
CDR3aa: CASSQEIHSNQPQHF
CDR3nt: TGCGCCAGCAGCCAAGAAATCCATAGCAATCAGCCCCAGCATTTT

j_gene: TRBJ1-2
abundance: NA
v_gene: TRBV5-4
d_gene: TRBD1
CDR3aa: CASSSHRDRVGYGYTF
CDR3nt: TGTGCCAGCAGCTCGCACCGGGACAGGGTCGGATATGGCTACACCTTC

j_gene: TRBJ2-1
abundance: NA
v_gene: TRBV5-1
d_gene: NA
CDR3aa: CASSLAGAGSQNEQFF
CDR3nt: TGCGCCAGCAGCTTGGCCGGGGCAGGGTCGCAGAATGAGCAGTTCTTC

j_gene: TRBJ2-7
abundance: once
v_gene: TRBV28
d_gene: TRBD2
CDR3aa: CASSLGSLAAYEQYF
CDR3nt: TGTGCCAGCAGTTTAGGTTCTCTAGCGGCCTACGAGCAGTACTTC

j_gene: TRBJ1-1
abundance: NA
v_gene: TRBV18
d_gene: NA
CDR3aa: CASSPLQGNEAFF
CDR3nt: TGTGCCAGCTCACCATTACAGGGAAATGAAGCTTTCTTT

j_gene: TRBJ2-1
abundance: NA
v_gene: TRBV2
d_gene: NA
CDR3aa: CASNEKLMPRTAYNEQFF
CDR3nt: TGTGCCAGCAATGAGAAGTTGATGCCTAGGACTGCTTACAATGAGCAGTTCTTC

j_gene: TRBJ2-7
abundance: NA
v_gene: TRBV7-2
d_gene: TRBD1
CDR3aa: CASSSYRGTYEQYF
CDR3nt: TGTGCCAGCAGCTCCTACAGGGGAACCTACGAGCAGTACTTC

j_gene: TRBJ2-3
abundance: once
v_gene: TRBV18
d_gene: NA
CDR3aa: CASSPLSKDTQYF
CDR3nt: TGTGCCAGCTCACCCCTCTCGAAGGATACGCAGTATTTT

j_gene: TRBJ2-7
abundance: NA
v_gene: TRBV6-6
d_gene: TRBD1
CDR3aa: CASSPVTGGYEQYF
CDR3nt: TGTGCCAGCAGCCCCGTCACAGGGGGCTACGAGCAGTACTTC

j_gene: TRBJ1-1
abundance: NA
v_gene: TRBV9
d_gene: NA
CDR3aa: CASSVGKGNTEAFF
CDR3nt: TGTGCCAGCAGCGTAGGTAAGGGGAACACTGAAGCTTTCTTT

j_gene: TRBJ2-3
abundance: NA
v_gene: TRBV5-1
d_gene: NA
CDR3aa: CASSLSGGSTDTQYF
CDR3nt: TGCGCCAGCAGCCTTAGCGGAGGTAGCACAGATACGCAGTATTTT

j_gene: TRBJ2-7
abundance: NA
v_gene: TRBV20-1
d_gene: NA
CDR3aa: CSATEVSYEQYF
CDR3nt: TGCAGTGCTACTGAAGTCTCCTACGAGCAGTACTTC

j_gene: TRBJ2-1
abundance: NA
v_gene: TRBV18
d_gene: NA
CDR3aa: CASSPSRSSYNEQFF
CDR3nt: TGTGCCAGCTCCCCGAGTAGGAGCTCCTACAATGAGCAGTTCTTC

j_gene: TRBJ1-2
abundance: NA
v_gene: TRBV30
d_gene: NA
CDR3aa: CAWDQGFNYGYTF
CDR3nt: TGTGCCTGGGACCAAGGGTTTAACTATGGCTACACCTTC

j_gene: TRBJ1-5
abundance: NA
v_gene: TRBV18
d_gene: TRBD1
CDR3aa: CASSPQGGRDQPQHF
CDR3nt: TGTGCCAGCTCACCACAAGGGGGCAGGGATCAGCCCCAGCATTTT

j_gene: TRBJ2-5
abundance: NA
v_gene: TRBV10-2
d_gene: NA
CDR3aa: CASRTMETQYF
CDR3nt: TGCGCCAGCCGTACCATGGAGACCCAGTACTTC

j_gene: TRBJ2-5
abundance: NA
v_gene: TRBV5-1
d_gene: NA
CDR3aa: CASSLGLRAVAHETQYF
CDR3nt: TGCGCCAGCAGCTTGGGATTGAGGGCAGTAGCCCACGAGACCCAGTACTTC

j_gene: TRBJ2-1
abundance: NA
v_gene: TRBV5-1
d_gene: NA
CDR3aa: CASEDLVDNEQFF
CDR3nt: TGCGCCAGCGAGGACCTAGTGGACAATGAGCAGTTCTTC

j_gene: TRBJ1-1
abundance: NA
v_gene: TRBV7-3
d_gene: NA
CDR3aa: CASSLEGGAEAFF
CDR3nt: TGTGCCAGCAGCTTAGAGGGGGGAGCTGAAGCTTTCTTT

j_gene: TRBJ1-4
abundance: NA
v_gene: TRBV6-5
d_gene: NA
CDR3aa: CASSPSDRGEKLFF
CDR3nt: TGTGCCAGCAGTCCATCGGATCGGGGTGAAAAACTGTTTTTT

j_gene: TRBJ1-5
abundance: NA
v_gene: TRBV27
d_gene: TRBD1
CDR3aa: CASSTGTGIQPQHF
CDR3nt: TGTGCCAGCAGTACCGGGACAGGGATTCAGCCCCAGCATTTT

j_gene: TRBJ2-7
abundance: NA
v_gene: TRBV24-1
d_gene: NA
CDR3aa: CATSDFPDREQYF
CDR3nt: TGTGCCACCAGTGATTTTCCAGACAGGGAGCAGTACTTC

j_gene: TRBJ2-5
abundance: NA
v_gene: TRBV7-3
d_gene: NA
CDR3aa: CASSLGGKEGETQYF
CDR3nt: TGTGCCAGCAGCTTAGGAGGGAAGGAGGGAGAGACCCAGTACTTC

j_gene: TRBJ2-1
abundance: NA
v_gene: TRBV7-9
d_gene: TRBD2
CDR3aa: CASSPAGTSGYNEQFF
CDR3nt: TGTGCCAGCAGCCCCGCCGGGACTAGCGGATACAATGAGCAGTTCTTC

j_gene: TRBJ1-1
abundance: NA
v_gene: TRBV7-9
d_gene: NA
CDR3aa: CASKQGVEAFF
CDR3nt: TGTGCCAGTAAACAGGGAGTTGAAGCTTTCTTT

j_gene: TRBJ2-1
abundance: NA
v_gene: TRBV5-1
d_gene: NA
CDR3aa: CASSFRRDNEQFF
CDR3nt: TGCGCCAGCAGCTTCCGGCGGGACAATGAGCAGTTCTTC

j_gene: TRBJ2-7
abundance: once
v_gene: TRBV5-4
d_gene: TRBD2
CDR3aa: CASSLGSGAYEQYF
CDR3nt: TGTGCCAGCAGCTTAGGTAGCGGGGCCTACGAGCAGTACTTC

j_gene: TRBJ1-2
abundance: NA
v_gene: TRBV29-1
d_gene: NA
CDR3aa: CSVETVSGGGYTF
CDR3nt: TGCAGCGTTGAAACGGTATCAGGAGGTGGCTACACCTTC

j_gene: TRBJ2-3
abundance: NA
v_gene: TRBV12-2
d_gene: NA
CDR3aa: CASRSVVLAGVWTDTQYF
CDR3nt: TGTGCAAGTCGCTCGGTGGTGCTAGCGGGAGTGTGGACAGATACGCAGTATTTT

j_gene: TRBJ1-1
abundance: NA
v_gene: TRBV5-6
d_gene: NA
CDR3aa: CASRAEGRLGTEAFF
CDR3nt: TGTGCCAGCAGGGCAGAGGGGCGCTTGGGGACTGAAGCTTTCTTT

j_gene: TRBJ2-2
abundance: few
v_gene: TRBV28
d_gene: NA
CDR3aa: CASTTQGTGPGELFF
CDR3nt: TGTGCCAGCACTACCCAGGGGACGGGGCCCGGGGAGCTGTTTTTT

j_gene: TRBJ1-1
abundance: NA
v_gene: TRBV18
d_gene: NA
CDR3aa: CASSPRPVDHTGAFF
CDR3nt: TGTGCCAGCTCACCCCGGCCAGTCGACCACACTGGAGCTTTCTTT

j_gene: TRBJ1-1
abundance: NA
v_gene: TRBV5-4
d_gene: NA
CDR3aa: CASSRDGNTEAFF
CDR3nt: TGTGCCAGCAGCAGGGACGGGAACACTGAAGCTTTCTTT

j_gene: TRBJ2-7
abundance: NA
v_gene: TRBV7-8
d_gene: NA
CDR3aa: CASSQTSGAYEQYF
CDR3nt: TGTGCCAGCAGCCAGACATCGGGGGCCTACGAGCAGTACTTC

j_gene: TRBJ1-1
abundance: NA
v_gene: TRBV29-1
d_gene: NA
CDR3aa: CSVRGRNTEAFF
CDR3nt: TGCAGCGTGAGGGGCCGGAACACTGAAGCTTTCTTT

j_gene: TRBJ2-7
abundance: once
v_gene: TRBV11-2
d_gene: NA
CDR3aa: CASSFRGPNSYEQYF
CDR3nt: TGTGCCAGCAGCTTTAGGGGCCCCAACTCCTACGAGCAGTACTTC

j_gene: TRBJ1-1
abundance: NA
v_gene: TRBV6-4
d_gene: NA
CDR3aa: CASKPGQENTEAFF
CDR3nt: TGTGCCAGCAAACCGGGACAAGAGAACACTGAAGCTTTCTTT

j_gene: TRBJ1-2
abundance: NA
v_gene: TRBV6-5
d_gene: TRBD1
CDR3aa: CASSWTGGVGGYTF
CDR3nt: TGTGCCAGCAGTTGGACAGGGGGCGTGGGTGGCTACACCTTC

j_gene: TRBJ1-2
abundance: NA
v_gene: TRBV28
d_gene: NA
CDR3aa: CASSSRGVYYGYTF
CDR3nt: TGTGCCAGCAGTTCCAGGGGCGTTTACTATGGCTACACCTTC

j_gene: TRBJ2-2
abundance: NA
v_gene: TRBV6-7
d_gene: TRBD1
CDR3aa: CASIQTGDAELFF
CDR3nt: TGTGCCAGCATCCAGACAGGGGATGCGGAGCTGTTTTTT

j_gene: TRBJ2-1
abundance: NA
v_gene: TRBV6-1
d_gene: NA
CDR3aa: CASSELYGSSYNEQFF
CDR3nt: TGTGCCAGCAGTGAATTATACGGGAGCTCCTACAATGAGCAGTTCTTC

j_gene: TRBJ2-7
abundance: NA
v_gene: TRBV10-3
d_gene: NA
CDR3aa: CAISGATSYEQYF
CDR3nt: TGTGCCATCTCGGGGGCAACCTCCTACGAGCAGTACTTC

j_gene: TRBJ1-4
abundance: NA
v_gene: TRBV28
d_gene: TRBD1
CDR3aa: CASSFGEGAGEKLFF
CDR3nt: TGTGCCAGCAGTTTCGGTGAGGGGGCTGGTGAAAAACTGTTTTTT

j_gene: TRBJ1-2
abundance: NA
v_gene: TRBV6-1
d_gene: NA
CDR3aa: CASSETHTNYGYTF
CDR3nt: TGTGCCAGCAGTGAAACACACACCAACTATGGCTACACCTTC

j_gene: TRBJ2-6
abundance: NA
v_gene: TRBV15
d_gene: NA
CDR3aa: CATSRDQAAGANVLTF
CDR3nt: TGTGCCACCAGCAGAGATCAAGCGGCTGGGGCCAACGTCCTGACTTTC

j_gene: TRBJ1-2
abundance: NA
v_gene: TRBV3-1/TRBV3-2
d_gene: TRBD1
CDR3aa: CASSARGRDYGYTF
CDR3nt: TGTGCCAGCAGCGCCAGGGGGCGCGACTATGGCTACACCTTC

j_gene: TRBJ2-2
abundance: NA
v_gene: TRBV12-5
d_gene: TRBD2
CDR3aa: CASGLFLSRLADNTGELFF
CDR3nt: TGTGCTAGTGGTTTGTTTTTGTCCAGACTAGCGGACAACACCGGGGAGCTGTTTTTT

j_gene: TRBJ2-7
abundance: NA
v_gene: TRBV4-1
d_gene: NA
CDR3aa: CASSPAGIPYEQYF
CDR3nt: TGCGCCAGCAGCCCTGCCGGTATCCCCTACGAGCAGTACTTC

j_gene: TRBJ2-3
abundance: NA
v_gene: TRBV6-4
d_gene: TRBD1
CDR3aa: CASRGQGEADTQYF
CDR3nt: TGTGCCAGCAGGGGACAGGGTGAAGCAGATACGCAGTATTTT

j_gene: TRBJ2-3
abundance: NA
v_gene: TRBV5-1
d_gene: NA
CDR3aa: CASSFGVGTDTQYF
CDR3nt: TGCGCCAGCAGCTTCGGCGTCGGAACAGATACGCAGTATTTT

j_gene: TRBJ2-1
abundance: NA
v_gene: TRBV11-3
d_gene: TRBD2
CDR3aa: CASSRTRGGEQFF
CDR3nt: TGTGCCAGCAGCCGGACTAGGGGCGGTGAGCAGTTCTTC